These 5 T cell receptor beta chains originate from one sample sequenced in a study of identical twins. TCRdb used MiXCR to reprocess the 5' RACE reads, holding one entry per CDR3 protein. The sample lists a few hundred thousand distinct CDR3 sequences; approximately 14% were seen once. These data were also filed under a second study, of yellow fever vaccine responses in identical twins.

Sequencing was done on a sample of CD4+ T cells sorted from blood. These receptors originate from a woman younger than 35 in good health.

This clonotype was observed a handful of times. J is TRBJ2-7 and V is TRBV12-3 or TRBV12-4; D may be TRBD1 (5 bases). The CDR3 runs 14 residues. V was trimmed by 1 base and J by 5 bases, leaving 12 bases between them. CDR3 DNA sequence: TGTGCCAGCAGTTTAGGTGGGGCGTTCCACGAGCAGTACTTC. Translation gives CASSLGGAFHEQYF.

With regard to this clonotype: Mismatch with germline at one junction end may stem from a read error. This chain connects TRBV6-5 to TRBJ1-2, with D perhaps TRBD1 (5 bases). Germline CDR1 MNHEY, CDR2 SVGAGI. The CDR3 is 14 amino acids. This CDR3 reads CASSDSGTAYGYTF. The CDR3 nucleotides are TGTGCCAGCAGTGACTCCGGGACGGCCTATGGCTACACCTTC.

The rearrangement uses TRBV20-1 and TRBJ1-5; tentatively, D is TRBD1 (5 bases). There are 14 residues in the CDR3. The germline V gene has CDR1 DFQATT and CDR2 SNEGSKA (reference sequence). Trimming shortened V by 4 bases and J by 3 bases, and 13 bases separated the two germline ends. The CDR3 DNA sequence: TGCAGTGCTACTCCGGGACGGAACAATCAGCCCCAGCATTTT. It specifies CSATPGRNNQPQHF.

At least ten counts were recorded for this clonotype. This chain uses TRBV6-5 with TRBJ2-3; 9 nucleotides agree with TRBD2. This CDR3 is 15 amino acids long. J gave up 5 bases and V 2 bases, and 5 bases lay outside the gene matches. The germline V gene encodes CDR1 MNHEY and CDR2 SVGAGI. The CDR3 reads CASSYAGGPVDTQYF. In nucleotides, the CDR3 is TGTGCCAGCAGTTACGCGGGGGGGCCAGTAGATACGCAGTATTTT.

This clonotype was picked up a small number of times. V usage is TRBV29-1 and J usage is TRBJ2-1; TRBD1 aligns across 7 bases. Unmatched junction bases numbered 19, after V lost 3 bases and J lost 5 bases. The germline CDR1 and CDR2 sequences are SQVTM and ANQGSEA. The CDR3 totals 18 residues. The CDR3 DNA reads TGCAGCGTTGAGGGAGATCCGGACAGGTCGTGGCTGAACAATGAGCAGTTCTTC. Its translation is CSVEGDPDRSWLNNEQFF.